These 7 T cell receptor beta chains originate from one sample sequenced in a study of T cell repertoires in cytomegalovirus infection (dated by TCRdb to between 2018 and 2020). TCRdb names Illumina HiSeq 1500 as the instrument used. TCRdb's own reprocessing of the public reads used fastp at Q25 and MiXCR and kept productive beta chains. Rows are combined by CDR3 protein, so each entry shows the most common genes and DNA. The sample data list 250,000 to 300,000 distinct CDR3 sequences, and about 26% of these were observed just once. The top ten hold 14% of the sample. Sequenced input: PBMCs. The receptor source for this set is a human donor in good health (CMV status not recorded). Some clones in this sample may be carry-over from other donors' samples.

The sample holds many counts of this clonotype. The V and J genes are TRBV7-2 and TRBJ2-1; 14 bases match TRBD2. J gave up 5 bases and V 3 bases, and 6 bases lay outside the gene matches. The CDR3 spans 17 residues. The germline V gene encodes CDR1 SGHTA and CDR2 FQGNSA. The CDR3 reads CASSFRLAGGGDNEQFF. The DNA for the CDR3 is TGTGCCAGCAGCTTCCGACTAGCGGGAGGGGGTGACAATGAGCAGTTCTTC.

This clonotype has a count of ten or more. The gene calls are TRBV7-2 and TRBJ1-4, with 7 bases lining up with TRBD1. V shed 5 bases, J shed 7 bases, and the junction held 13 bases outside the gene matches. Germline-derived CDR1 and CDR2 are SGHTA and FQGNSA. This CDR3 contains 16 residues. This CDR3 reads CASSPRGGGFVEKLFF. The DNA of the CDR3 is TGTGCCAGCAGCCCGAGGGGAGGGGGCTTTGTTGAAAAACTGTTTTTT.

This clonotype was picked up a small number of times. The chain has TRBV12-3 or TRBV12-4 and TRBJ1-4; D gene ambiguous. V was trimmed by 10 bases and J by 5 bases, leaving 20 bases between them. The CDR3 runs to 15 residues. The CDR3 protein is CATALNSLQNEKLFF. CDR3 nucleotide sequence: TGTGCCACCGCGCTCAACAGCCTACAGAATGAAAAACTGTTTTTT.

This clonotype was counted at least ten times. The genes are TRBV7-6 and TRBJ1-1; no reliable D call. The CDR3 is 12 residues long. V lost 5 bases and J 1 base, leaving 5 bases between the germline ends. CDR1 SGHVS and CDR2 FNYEAQ come from the germline V gene. CDR3 DNA sequence: TGTGCCAGCAGCGGGCAGAACACTGAAGCTTTCTTT. It specifies CASSGQNTEAFF.

The chain joins TRBV19 to TRBJ2-2, with D uncertain. Germline CDR1 reads LNHDA; CDR2 reads SQIVND (reference sequence). The CDR3 sequence is 14 residues long. Trimming stripped 7 bases from V and 2 bases from J, with 11 bases between. The DNA for the CDR3 is TGTGCCAGTATGGGCAGATCAAACACCGGGGAGCTGTTTTTT. Protein product: CASMGRSNTGELFF.

This clonotype has ten or more counts. V usage is TRBV7-2 and J usage is TRBJ2-3; TRBD2 agrees at 7 bases. The V gene's germline CDR1 is SGHTA and CDR2 FQGNSA. V shed 4 bases, J shed 3 bases, and the junction held 1 base outside the gene matches. The CDR3 totals 13 residues. The CDR3 loop reads CASSYGRTDTQYF. The CDR3 DNA follows: TGTGCCAGCAGCTACGGGAGGACAGATACGCAGTATTTT.

This clonotype showed up many times. The V gene is TRBV7-8, the J gene TRBJ1-1; weak D call: TRBD1 (5 bases). Germline-derived CDR1 and CDR2 are SGHVS and FQNEAQ. CDR3 size: 16 residues. Trimming pared 5 bases from V and 5 bases from J, leaving 21 bases between. CDR3 region: CASSQGRGIASTEAFF. The DNA for the CDR3 is TGTGCCAGCAGCCAAGGTCGGGGGATTGCTTCGACTGAAGCTTTCTTT. Complete variable domain (other parts from reference TRBV7-8 and TRBJ1-1): GAGVSQSPRYKVAKRGQDVALRCDPISGHVSLFWYQQALGQGPEFLTYFQNEAQLDKSGLPSDRFFAERPEGSVSTLKIQRTQQEDSAVYLCASSQGRGIASTEAFFGQGTRLTVV.